Below, one TCR beta chain is given with its context. This clone is classified as medium-sized (0.01 to 0.1%). Its antigen is not yet known. Base qualities are not at hand, and no much larger clone is one base apart. Preparation of the library involved PCR. Instrument on record: Illumina HiSeq 4000. High-throughput sequencing was used to profile the TCR beta-chain CDR3 region of each patient. In the source study's methods: A classifier to discriminate distant-metastatic papillary thyroid cancer patients was built from CDR3 differences across clinicopathological groups. Repertoire diversity was assessed with the Shannon index, and tumor-blood repertoire similarity with the Morisita-Horn index. Clones were called with MiXCR by TCRdb after fastp trimmed the public reads at Q25, and only in-frame beta chains were retained. These V and J calls originate from TCRdb's pipeline instead of the authors' own analysis. The sample yields about 35,000 clones; approximately 30% were counted once. The ten biggest clones cover less than 9.5% of the sample.

No treatment had been received by any patient before thyroid surgery. The study retrospectively analysed patient clinical samples collected from about 2011 to 2018 using T-cell receptor beta sequencing. These data are taken from a study of metastatic and nonmetastatic thyroid tumors (dated by TCRdb to the early 2020s). Some background on the complete study: Repertoires from peripheral blood and from tumor or nodule tissue samples of malignant and benign thyroid patients were compared.

CDR1 and CDR2 are drawn from the germline V gene (reference sequence): GTSNPN, SVGIG. The V and J ends are trimmed by 3 bases and 1 base, leaving 9 bases between them. The CDR3 covers 13 residues, taking in both the cysteine and the phenylalanine. Only CDR3 DNA is held: 39 bases, read in frame from base 1. Study-wide findings and limitations: In both blood and tumor samples, TCR beta diversity was reported to be significantly higher in malignant tumors than in benign nodules.

This clonotype was obtained from a female donor with papillary thyroid cancer or a benign thyroid nodule (not recorded which). Some clones in this sample may be carry-over from other donors' samples. Sequenced material: blood. The sequence is built from TRBV30 and TRBJ1-2; perhaps TRBD1 is the D gene, with 5 bases matching. The DNA is as follows: TGTGCCTGGAGCATAGACAGTAACTATGGCTACACCTTC. Its protein reads: CAWSIDSNYGYTF. Outside the CDR3, residues come from the reference TRBV30 and TRBJ1-2 proteins, so the full variable domain is: SQTIHQWPATLVQPVGSPLSLECTVEGTSNPNLYWYRQAAGRGLQLLFYSVGIGQISSEVPQNLSASRPQDRQFILSSKKLLLSDSGFYLCAWSIDSNYGYTFGSGTRLTVV.